What follows are 32 T cell receptor beta chains derived from one specimen sequenced in a study of STAT3 mutations in large granular lymphocyte leukemia. Study conclusions and caveats: At least one immunodominant TCR beta clonotype appeared in every T-cell large granular lymphocyte leukemia patient.

Some clones are missing from TCRdb's copy, which holds only in-frame ones; the method was immunoSEQ multiplex PCR. The sample includes about 4,300 clones, more than 55% of them seen just once. For these receptors, no antigen is known. Source material: PBMCs. These receptors came from a human donor with T large granular lymphocyte leukemia. Some clones in this sample may be carry-over from other donors' samples.

CDR3: CSGRTGISTEAFF. The DNA for the CDR3 is TGCAGCGGAAGAACAGGGATTTCTACTGAAGCTTTCTTT. The chain recombines TRBV29-1 with TRBJ1-1; possibly TRBD1 for D (6 bases). This CDR3 comprises 13 residues. Trimming took off 7 bases at V and 5 bases at J, with 17 bases between the two ends. Germline assignment: CDR1 SQVTM and CDR2 ANQGSEA.

In its sample, this clone was seen once. The chain recombines TRBV4-1 with TRBJ1-2; a possible D gene is TRBD1 (5 bases). Between the trimmed V and J ends, which lost 0 bases and 7 bases, there was a span of 9 bases. Germline V lookup: CDR1 MGHRA, CDR2 YSYEKL. CDR3 size: 13 residues. CDR3 loop: CASSQDPGGGYTF. The CDR3, as DNA: TGCGCCAGCAGCCAAGATCCCGGGGGTGGCTACACCTTC.

The gene calls are TRBV23-1 and TRBJ1-5; 10 bases fit TRBD1. TRBV23-1 is recorded as an ORF, its role being uncertain. This CDR3 region has 17 residues. With 2 bases clipped from V and 1 base from J, the junction kept 5 bases outside the gene matches. The CDR3 bases are TGCGCCAGCAGTCAAAAGTGGACAGGGGGGAGCAATCAGCCCCAGCATTTT. It specifies CASSQKWTGGSNQPQHF.

The V call is TRBV5-4, the J call TRBJ2-7; D perhaps matches TRBD2 (6 bases). Germline assignment: CDR1 SGHNT and CDR2 YYREEE (reference sequence). The CDR3 sequence is 15 residues long. The germline V and J ends were trimmed by 4 bases and 0 bases, with 14 bases remaining between them. Here the CDR3 DNA reads TGTGCCAGCAGCGAGGGACTGCCGAGCTCCTACGAGCAGTACTTC. This codes for CASSEGLPSSYEQYF. Variable domain in full (rest from reference TRBV5-4 and TRBJ2-7): ETGVTQSPTHLIKTRGQQVTLRCSSQSGHNTVSWYQQALGQGPQFIFQYYREEENGRGNFPPRFSGLQFPNYSSELNVNALELDDSALYLCASSEGLPSSYEQYFGPGTRLTVT.

This clone was counted a few times. This chain links TRBV5-1 with TRBJ1-4; tentative D call: TRBD1 (5 bases). From germline, CDR1 is SGHRS and CDR2 YFSETQ. This CDR3 spans 14 amino acids. Trimming left V 5 bases short and J 8 bases short, with 16 bases between. The CDR3 here is CASRWGPLSEKLFF. The CDR3 DNA reads as TGCGCCAGCAGATGGGGCCCGTTGTCAGAAAAACTGTTTTTT.

This chain connects TRBV18 to TRBJ2-7, with D possibly matching TRBD1 (6 bases). Germline V gene data show CDR1 as KGHSH and CDR2 as LQKENI. The V and J ends lost 3 bases and 0 bases respectively, with 9 bases between them. The CDR3 has 14 amino acids. CDR3 coding DNA: TGTGCCAGCTCACCGTTACAGGGCTCCTACGAGCAGTACTTC. Translating gives CASSPLQGSYEQYF.

V and J are TRBV7-9 and TRBJ2-7; no definite D call. Germline lookup yields CDR1 SEHNR and CDR2 FQNEAQ (reference sequence). There are 14 residues in the CDR3. Trimming removed 2 bases at V and 2 bases at J, with 10 bases between. CDR3 sequence reads: CASSLNTAPYEQYF. DNA of the CDR3: TGTGCCAGCAGCTTAAACACAGCCCCCTACGAGCAGTACTTC.

This clone turned up a few times. The chain recombines TRBV23-1 with TRBJ1-5, with D perhaps TRBD1 (6 bases). TRBV23-1 is flagged as an ORF with uncertain function. V lost 7 bases, J lost 6 bases, and 22 bases lay in between. CDR3 length: 16 residues. CDR3 in amino acids: CASKQGEGVRVQPQHF. Here the CDR3 DNA reads TGCGCCAGCAAGCAGGGCGAGGGGGTCCGCGTTCAGCCCCAGCATTTT.

The V and J genes are TRBV7-2 and TRBJ2-7; maybe TRBD2 (5 bases). Trimming removed 0 bases at V and 2 bases at J, with 8 bases between. CDR3 length equals 14 residues. In germline, CDR1 is SGHTA, CDR2 FQGNSA. CDR3 protein: CASSLAGVAYEQYF. For the CDR3, the DNA is TGTGCCAGCAGCTTAGCCGGGGTCGCCTACGAGCAGTACTTC.

This chain connects TRBV18 to TRBJ2-3, with TRBD1 matching over 8 bases. The CDR3 length is 16 residues. Looked up from germline, CDR1 is KGHSH and CDR2 is LQKENI. Trimming cost V 3 bases and J 0 bases; bases outside gene matches: 5. The CDR3: CASSPRDRLSTDTQYF. DNA of the CDR3: TGTGCCAGCTCACCTCGGGACAGGCTTAGCACAGATACGCAGTATTTT.

This clone was observed a handful of times. CDR3 nucleotide sequence: TGTGCCAGCAGCTACTCAATCGGTGGAGGGGAGACCCAGTACTTC. Residues: CASSYSIGGGETQYF. This chain joins TRBV9 and TRBJ2-5, with a tentative D call TRBD2 (6 bases). With 4 bases removed from V and 5 bases from J, the gap between germline ends came to 18 bases. The CDR3 contains 15 residues. The germline V gene encodes CDR1 SGDLS and CDR2 YYNGEE. The whole variable domain, filled in from reference TRBV9 and TRBJ2-5, reads DSGVTQTPKHLITATGQRVTLRCSPRSGDLSVYWYQQSLDQGLQFLIQYYNGEERAKGNILERFSAQQFPDLHSELNLSSLELGDSALYFCASSYSIGGGETQYFGPGTRLLVL.

The table lists this clone with a few counts. V and J are TRBV25-1 and TRBJ2-7, with TRBD2 matching 8 bases. V trimming: 4 bases; J trimming: 4 bases; junction bases outside the gene matches: 15. This CDR3 comprises 17 residues. Germline V lookup: CDR1 MGHDK, CDR2 SYGVNS. CDR3 sequence reads: CASSGSLLAGLGYEQYF. CDR3 coding DNA: TGTGCCAGCAGTGGGTCGCTTCTAGCGGGTTTGGGGTACGAGCAGTACTTC.

The V call is TRBV4-3, the J call TRBJ2-7; TRBD2 aligns across 8 bases. CDR3 length: 15 residues. J gave up 7 bases and V 0 bases, and 8 bases lay outside the gene matches. Germline-derived CDR1 and CDR2 are LGHNA and YSLEER. This CDR3 is CASSQDESGRGEQYF. The CDR3 DNA is TGCGCCAGCAGCCAAGACGAAAGCGGGAGAGGGGAGCAGTACTTC.

Here the CDR3 reads CASSPGLAGYDNEQFF. CDR3 in DNA: TGCGCCAGCAGCCCCGGACTAGCGGGTTACGACAATGAGCAGTTCTTC. The V and J genes are TRBV5-1 and TRBJ2-1; the match to TRBD2 covers 11 bases. Germline loops: CDR1 SGHRS, CDR2 YFSETQ. The CDR3 contains 16 residues. V lost 4 bases and J lost 5; bases outside the gene matches: 8.

This clone occurred a few times. V and J are TRBV30 and TRBJ2-7; D ambiguous. The CDR3 extends over 12 amino acids. V was cut by 0 bases and J by 3 bases, with 6 bases left in between. CDR1 is GTSNPN, CDR2 SVGIG, per germline (reference sequence). This CDR3 reads CAWSVIGYEQYF. The CDR3 DNA reads TGTGCCTGGAGTGTAATCGGCTACGAGCAGTACTTC. The variable domain in full, completed from reference TRBV30 and TRBJ2-7, reads SQTIHQWPATLVQPVGSPLSLECTVEGTSNPNLYWYRQAAGRGLQLLFYSVGIGQISSEVPQNLSASRPQDRQFILSSKKLLLSDSGFYLCAWSVIGYEQYFGPGTRLTVT.

The rearrangement links TRBV30 to TRBJ1-6; the match to TRBD1 covers 8 bases. The CDR3 sequence is 13 residues long. The V gene end was trimmed by 6 bases and the J gene end by 6 bases; junction bases not matched to a gene: 4. Per the germline V gene, CDR1 is GTSNPN and CDR2 is SVGIG (reference sequence). CDR3 bases: TGTGCCTGCCGGGACAGGACTAATTCACCCCTCCACTTT. It codes for CACRDRTNSPLHF.

The chain has TRBV5-1 and TRBJ2-1, with 7 bases lining up with TRBD1. The CDR3 is made up of 16 amino acids. CDR1 SGHRS and CDR2 YFSETQ come from the germline V gene. The J segment lost 5 bases and the V segment lost 2 bases, leaving 10 bases of the junction unmatched. CDR3 amino acids: CASSFKDRVGDNEQFF. Here the CDR3 DNA reads TGCGCCAGCAGCTTTAAAGACAGGGTAGGGGACAATGAGCAGTTCTTC.

The V call is TRBV6-6, the J call TRBJ1-2; 10 bases match TRBD1. The germline V gene encodes CDR1 MNHNY and CDR2 SVGAGI (reference sequence). J gave up 8 bases and V 5 bases, and 5 bases lay outside the gene matches. The CDR3 covers 13 residues. The CDR3 nucleotides are TGTGCCAGCAGTCGACAGGGGGCGGGAGGCTACACCTTC. Translation: CASSRQGAGGYTF.

CDR3 DNA: TGTGCCAGCAGGTTGACAGGGGTAATTTATAGCAATCAGCCCCAGCATTTT. Translating it yields CASRLTGVIYSNQPQHF. This sequence joins TRBV27 and TRBJ1-5; the match to TRBD1 covers 8 bases. This CDR3 comprises 17 residues. Germline values: CDR1 MNHEY, CDR2 SMNVEV (reference sequence). V shed 6 bases, J shed 0 bases, and the junction held 10 bases outside the gene matches.

This chain connects TRBV30 to TRBJ1-1; possibly TRBD1 for D (6 bases). This CDR3 contains 14 residues. Trimming left V 3 bases short and J 1 base short, with 12 bases between. Per germline, CDR1 GTSNPN and CDR2 SVGIG (reference sequence). CDR3 bases: TGTGCCTGGAGCGGGCGGACAGAGAACACTGAAGCTTTCTTT. Amino acid sequence: CAWSGRTENTEAFF.

J is TRBJ2-1 and V is TRBV28; no reliable D call. This CDR3 region has 12 residues. V lost 3 bases, J lost 10 bases, and 10 bases lay in between. Germline assignment: CDR1 MDHEN and CDR2 SYDVKM. The CDR3, as DNA: TGTGCCAGCAGTTTCAGCGAGTTGGAGCAGTTCTTC. Translated, it gives CASSFSELEQFF.

This chain connects TRBV7-9 to TRBJ2-3; D not resolved. In germline, CDR1 is SEHNR, CDR2 FQNEAQ (reference sequence). This CDR3 is built from 16 residues. V was clipped by 5 bases and J by 4 bases, with 19 bases between them. For the CDR3, the DNA is TGTGCCAGCAGCCCCCGGACCACGGGTCGCCCAGATACGCAGTATTTT. This translates into CASSPRTTGRPDTQYF.

This chain connects TRBV6-5 to TRBJ1-3, with TRBD1 identical over 8 bases. Germline V lookup: CDR1 MNHEY, CDR2 SVGAGI. This CDR3 is built from 14 residues. V shed 5 bases, J shed 9 bases, and the junction held 9 bases outside the gene matches. The CDR3 reads CASSTGQGGVTIYF. The CDR3 bases are TGTGCCAGCAGTACTGGACAGGGAGGGGTCACCATATATTTT.

The chain joins TRBV30 to TRBJ2-5; 8 nucleotides agree with TRBD1. Germline trimming cut 7 bases from V and 6 bases from J; bases unmatched to any gene: 10. CDR3 length: 13 amino acids. Per germline, CDR1 GTSNPN and CDR2 SVGIG (reference sequence). The CDR3, as DNA: TGTGCCTTCGACAGGGGCCTACAGCAGACCCAGTACTTC. Translating gives CAFDRGLQQTQYF. Supplemented by reference TRBV30 and TRBJ2-5, the full variable domain reads SQTIHQWPATLVQPVGSPLSLECTVEGTSNPNLYWYRQAAGRGLQLLFYSVGIGQISSEVPQNLSASRPQDRQFILSSKKLLLSDSGFYLCAFDRGLQQTQYFGPGTRLLVL.

This clone was picked up a small number of times. The chain carries TRBV5-1 and TRBJ2-5, with D possibly matching TRBD2 (5 bases). Trimming took off 5 bases at V and 4 bases at J, with 9 bases between the two ends. Germline V gene lookup returns CDR1 SGHRS and CDR2 YFSETQ. The CDR3 covers 12 residues. The CDR3 protein is CASSTAGETQYF. In nucleotides, the CDR3 is TGCGCCAGCAGTACTGCGGGAGAGACCCAGTACTTC.

J is TRBJ2-1 and V is TRBV30, with 10 bases identical to TRBD1. The V gene's germline CDR1 is GTSNPN and CDR2 SVGIG (reference sequence). CDR3 length: 14 residues. With 7 bases clipped from V and 12 bases from J, the junction kept 15 bases outside the gene matches. CDR3 DNA sequence: TGTGCCTTGGGGGACAGGGGAGGGATTGGGAGGCAGTTCTTC. The encoded protein is CALGDRGGIGRQFF.

The chain joins TRBV30 to TRBJ1-1; no clear D gene. The germline gives CDR1 GTSNPN, CDR2 SVGIG (reference sequence). CDR3 length: 16 amino acids. V lost 2 bases, J lost 0 bases, and 16 bases lay in between. The CDR3 nucleotides are TGTGCCTGGAGTCGCCTCTCCGGCATCATGAACACTGAAGCTTTCTTT. This gives the protein CAWSRLSGIMNTEAFF.

This clone appeared a few times. V usage is TRBV6-4 and J usage is TRBJ2-1; D possibly corresponds to TRBD1 (6 bases). Germline V gene sequence: CDR1 MRHNA, CDR2 SNTAGT. V lost 2 bases to trimming and J lost 5 bases, with 7 bases between them. The CDR3 is 13 residues long. This chain's CDR3 is CASSDGTNNEQFF. The DNA of the CDR3 is TGTGCCAGCAGTGACGGGACAAACAATGAGCAGTTCTTC.

This chain links TRBV4-1 with TRBJ2-7, with unresolved D. The V end was cut by 0 bases, the J end by 0 bases, with 12 bases between. Per the germline V gene, CDR1 is MGHRA and CDR2 is YSYEKL. This CDR3 region has 16 residues. CDR3 sequence: CASSQEGTSSSYEQYF. The CDR3 nucleotides read TGCGCCAGCAGCCAAGAGGGTACGTCCTCCTCCTACGAGCAGTACTTC.

By its share, this clone is medium-sized. The gene calls are TRBV7-8 and TRBJ1-1; tentatively, D is TRBD1 (6 bases). Trimming cost V 5 bases and J 12 bases, with 22 bases left between them. This CDR3 contains 14 residues. Germline CDR1 reads SGHVS; CDR2 reads FQNEAQ. CDR3 bases: TGTGCCAGCAGCCCCGAACGAGGACAGCCGAAAACTTTCTTT. Protein: CASSPERGQPKTFF.

The table lists this clone with a few counts. The CDR3 sequence: CASSYGTAPGSYGYTF. The CDR3 DNA reads TGTGCCAGCAGTTACGGGACAGCCCCAGGGTCCTATGGCTACACCTTC. The rearrangement links TRBV6-5 to TRBJ1-2; 7 bases align to TRBD1. The J segment lost 4 bases and the V segment lost 2 bases, leaving 10 bases of the junction unmatched. Germline V gene data show CDR1 as MNHEY and CDR2 as SVGAGI. This CDR3 is 16 amino acids long.

The chain recombines TRBV7-7 with TRBJ2-7; 9 bases align to TRBD1. The CDR3 contains 13 residues. From germline, CDR1 is SSHAT and CDR2 FNYEAQ (reference sequence). Trimming took 4 bases from V and 5 from J; bases not matched to a gene: 3. CDR3 residues: CASSYGQGNEQYF. CDR3 sequence (DNA): TGTGCCAGCAGCTACGGACAGGGGAACGAGCAGTACTTC.